Listed here is a single TCR beta chain. The data were taken from a study of T cell changes during pregnancy in multiple sclerosis. Assay used: immunoSEQ multiplex PCR; TCRdb lists only in-frame clones, some missing. The sample has approximately 100,000 clones; around 90% are singletons. V lost 0 bases to trimming and J lost 0 bases, with 15 bases between them. The germline V gene encodes CDR1 MRHNA and CDR2 SNTAGT. This CDR3 contains 17 residues. The sequence came from a female donor with multiple sclerosis, enrolled in a pregnancy study. This material consisted of peripheral blood, taken in the second trimester of pregnancy. This chain uses TRBV6-4 with TRBJ2-7, with TRBD2 as a possible D gene (7 bases). DNA of the CDR3: TGTGCCAGCAGTGACTCAGAGGGGGAGGGACACTCCTACGAGCAGTACTTC. Amino acid sequence: CASSDSEGEGHSYEQYF.